This TCR beta chain was retrieved from a study of blood T cell repertoires in COVID-19. TCRdb keeps only in-frame clones here, not all; method: immunoSEQ multiplex PCR. The sample records around 60,000 clones, approximately 80% being singletons. Germline lookup yields CDR1 SGHRS and CDR2 YFSETQ. The germline V and J ends were trimmed by 4 bases and 7 bases, with 17 bases remaining between them. The CDR3 covers 15 residues. Sequencing was performed on peripheral blood. This rearrangement joins TRBV5-1 to TRBJ1-4; tentatively, D is TRBD1 (5 bases). The TCR was taken from a man at least 80 years old with acute or convalescent COVID-19. The CDR3 sequence is CASSPPGREGEKLFF. For the CDR3, the DNA is TGCGCCAGCAGCCCGCCCGGCAGGGAGGGTGAAAAACTGTTTTTT.